The 18 T cell receptor beta chains reported below all come from one sample, sequenced in a study of shared clonotypes between healthy human individuals. Profiling relied on immunoSEQ multiplex PCR, and the TCRdb table lists in-frame clones only, not all of them. The data contain around 2.5 million clones, approximately 94% of them singletons. Sequencing input: naive CD4+ T cells from PBMCs. Sample subset: CD45RA+ positively selected. The receptors here all came from a man aged 18 to 35 in good health. Some clones in this sample may be carry-over from other donors' samples.

The gene calls are TRBV27 and TRBJ2-1; D might be TRBD1 (5 bases). Trimming took off 7 bases at V and 5 bases at J, with 9 bases between the two ends. The CDR3 totals 12 residues. Germline values: CDR1 MNHEY, CDR2 SMNVEV (reference sequence). CDR3 sequence reads: CASTDRNNEQFF. In DNA form, the CDR3 reads TGTGCCAGCACAGACAGAAACAATGAGCAGTTCTTC.

This rearrangement joins TRBV10-3 to TRBJ2-5, with 10 bases matching TRBD1. The CDR3 covers 14 residues. Germline V gene sequence: CDR1 ENHRY, CDR2 SYGVKD. V dropped 8 bases and J dropped 2; count of bases not matched to a gene: 5. CDR3 region: CAIQGQGGQETQYF. DNA of the CDR3: TGTGCCATCCAAGGACAGGGGGGTCAAGAGACCCAGTACTTC.

Notes on this clone: This sample includes further DNA sequences coding for the same CDR3. The CDR3 coding sequence is TGCAGCGTTGAAGGACAGCCCAACACTGAAGCTTTCTTT. Translating it yields CSVEGQPNTEAFF. The chain couples TRBV29-1 to TRBJ1-1; possible D gene TRBD1, 5 bases. The CDR3 runs 13 residues. Looked up from germline, CDR1 is SQVTM and CDR2 is ANQGSEA. The ends were cut back, 1 base at V and 2 bases at J, with 8 bases in the middle.

The chain has TRBV15 and TRBJ2-3; possible D gene TRBD2, 5 bases. Trimming took off 1 base at V and 5 bases at J, with 22 bases between the two ends. This CDR3 has 18 amino acids. The germline gives CDR1 LNHNV, CDR2 YYDKDF (reference sequence). CDR3 sequence reads: CATSRGGRLGAHRDTQYF. The CDR3 DNA reads TGTGCCACCAGCAGAGGGGGTCGATTGGGAGCCCACAGAGATACGCAGTATTTT. The full variable domain, completed using reference TRBV15 and TRBJ2-3, is DAMVIQNPRYQVTQFGKPVTLSCSQTLNHNVMYWYQQKSSQAPKLLFHYYDKDFNNEADTPDNFQSRRPNTSFCFLDIRSPGLGDTAMYLCATSRGGRLGAHRDTQYFGPGTRLTVL.

The chain couples TRBV18 to TRBJ2-7; D is uncertain. Trimming pared 6 bases from V and 0 bases from J, leaving 12 bases between. CDR1 is KGHSH, CDR2 LQKENI, per germline. The CDR3 consists of 14 residues. CDR3 residues: CASSETSASYEQYF. CDR3 DNA sequence: TGTGCCAGCTCCGAAACGTCGGCCTCCTACGAGCAGTACTTC.

This clone was detected only a few times. This chain joins TRBV5-1 and TRBJ2-7; 8 bases align to TRBD1. The CDR3 contains 15 residues. Germline V gene sequence: CDR1 SGHRS, CDR2 YFSETQ. With V trimmed by 4 bases and J by 3 bases, 9 bases remained unmatched. The CDR3, as DNA: TGCGCCAGCAGCCACGAGCCAGGGGGCAACTACGAGCAGTACTTC. It encodes CASSHEPGGNYEQYF.

As regards this clone: This sample also contains other DNA sequences that code for the same CDR3. The V and J genes are TRBV2 and TRBJ2-5, with D maybe TRBD2 (5 bases). Per germline, CDR1 SNHLY and CDR2 FYNNEI. The CDR3 is 13 amino acids. The V end was cut by 6 bases, the J end by 4 bases, with 12 bases between. CDR3 sequence (DNA): TGTGCCAGCAGAAGGGCTAGCTTAGAGACCCAGTACTTC. As protein: CASRRASLETQYF.

The chain recombines TRBV27 with TRBJ1-5, with D perhaps matching TRBD1 (5 bases). CDR1 and CDR2 from the germline V gene are MNHEY and SMNVEV (reference sequence). V shed 1 base and J shed 5 bases, with 12 bases lying between them. The CDR3 consists of 15 residues. CDR3 loop: CASSLFFGGYQPQHF. DNA of the CDR3: TGTGCCAGCAGTTTATTTTTTGGGGGGTATCAGCCCCAGCATTTT.

The chain employs TRBV29-1 and TRBJ2-2; D may be TRBD2 (5 bases). Germline V gene sequence: CDR1 SQVTM, CDR2 ANQGSEA. Trimming shortened V by 3 bases and J by 4 bases, and 9 bases separated the two germline ends. The CDR3 runs 13 residues. CDR3 nucleotides: TGCAGCGTTGACGGGGTTGGCACCGGGGAGCTGTTTTTT. Its translation is CSVDGVGTGELFF.

V gene TRBV11-2 combines with J gene TRBJ2-7; 8 nucleotides match TRBD1. The CDR3 runs to 15 residues. Looked up from germline, CDR1 is SGHAT and CDR2 is FQNNGV. V was clipped by 4 bases and J by 3 bases; unmatched bases: 8. The CDR3 sequence: CASSYPETGVYEQYF. The CDR3 DNA sequence: TGTGCCAGCAGCTATCCCGAGACAGGGGTCTACGAGCAGTACTTC.

Concerning this clone itself: This CDR3 is also generated by other DNA sequences in the sample. The chain links TRBV28 to TRBJ1-4, with D uncertain. The V end was cut by 3 bases, the J end by 2 bases, with 7 bases between. The CDR3 loop spans 14 amino acids. Germline V gene data show CDR1 as MDHEN and CDR2 as SYDVKM. CDR3 in DNA: TGTGCCAGCAGTTTGAGAGGGACTAATGAAAAACTGTTTTTT. Its translation is CASSLRGTNEKLFF.

V is TRBV4-1 and J is TRBJ2-4; maybe TRBD2 (5 bases). The V gene lost 3 bases and the J gene lost 0 bases, with 21 bases spanning the gap. CDR1 is MGHRA and CDR2 is YSYEKL in the germline V gene. CDR3 length: 19 amino acids. CDR3 loop: CASSQGRAREGTAKNIQYF. In DNA form, the CDR3 reads TGCGCCAGCAGCCAGGGTCGAGCGAGGGAAGGTACAGCCAAAAACATTCAGTACTTC.

About this clone itself: Other DNA sequences in this specimen translate into the identical CDR3. The chain joins TRBV6-5 to TRBJ1-1, with TRBD1 as a possible D gene (5 bases). The CDR3 contains 13 residues. Deletions cut 5 bases from V and 1 base from J, with 8 bases between. Per germline, CDR1 MNHEY and CDR2 SVGAGI. CDR3 sequence: CASSIGGNTEAFF. For the CDR3, the DNA is TGTGCCAGCAGTATTGGGGGGAACACTGAAGCTTTCTTT.

The chain uses TRBV27 and TRBJ2-5; perhaps TRBD1 as D (6 bases). V shed 5 bases and J shed 0 bases, with 7 bases lying between them. In germline, CDR1 is MNHEY, CDR2 SMNVEV (reference sequence). The CDR3 runs to 13 residues. The CDR3 protein is CASSQGYQETQYF. Here the CDR3 DNA reads TGTGCCAGCAGTCAGGGGTACCAAGAGACCCAGTACTTC.

The chain has TRBV2 and TRBJ1-1; D uncertain. Germline CDR1 is SNHLY and CDR2 is FYNNEI. Trimming stripped 8 bases from V and 5 bases from J, with 15 bases between. This CDR3 comprises 13 residues. The CDR3 nucleotides read TGTGCCAGCCCGAGCAGTGGGGTGACTGAAGCTTTCTTT. This codes for CASPSSGVTEAFF.

As DNA, the CDR3 is TGTGCCAGCAGCTCCCTCCGCGGGGGACGCACAGATACGCAGTATTTT. Translation gives CASSSLRGGRTDTQYF. This chain links TRBV11-2 with TRBJ2-3; the match to TRBD2 covers 7 bases. Trimming at V came to 4 bases and at J to 1 base, leaving 8 bases not matched to a gene. The CDR3 is made up of 16 amino acids. Germline V gene sequence: CDR1 SGHAT, CDR2 FQNNGV.

This clone was counted between two and nine times. The chain combines TRBV27 with TRBJ1-5; tentative D call: TRBD1 (6 bases). V lost 4 bases and J 10 bases, leaving 14 bases between the germline ends. CDR1 is MNHEY and CDR2 is SMNVEV in the germline V gene (reference sequence). There are 13 residues in the CDR3. CDR3 loop: CASSWTSGVPQHF. The CDR3 coding sequence is TGTGCCAGCAGTTGGACCTCAGGGGTTCCCCAGCATTTT.

The chain carries TRBV6-1 and TRBJ1-1; D gene unclear. Looked up from germline, CDR1 is MNHNS and CDR2 is SASEGT. The CDR3 covers 13 residues. Deletions cut 5 bases from V and 4 bases from J, with 11 bases between. The CDR3 protein is CASSLKGGTEAFF. CDR3 DNA sequence: TGTGCCAGCAGTTTGAAGGGAGGCACTGAAGCTTTCTTT.